The source of this T cell receptor (beta chain) is a study of T-cell memory formation after mild COVID-19. Study results and caveats: That cross-reactive memory joined was suggested by some responding clones appearing in pre-infection memory. Whether second-wave clones peaking at day 37 were SARS-CoV-2 specific went unconfirmed.

Germline values: CDR1 MNHNS, CDR2 SASEGT. The V end lost 6 bases, the J end lost 2 bases, and 12 bases lay between the germline ends. CDR3 length equals 14 residues. 5'RACE, which relied on constant-segment primers, yielded TCR alpha and TCR beta cDNA libraries carrying sample barcodes and UMIs. MiXCR was run by TCRdb on the 5' RACE reads, yielding one entry per CDR3 protein. Of fewer than 550,000 distinct CDR3 sequences in the sample, around 20% were seen once. Worth noting for this clonotype: Its antigen is unidentified.

The sequenced sample was PBMCs or a T cell subset sorted from them (not recorded which). This chain connects TRBV6-1 to TRBJ2-3; D is tentatively TRBD1 or TRBD2 (5 bases each). The TCR sequence derives from an adult woman who had mild COVID-19 (a few samples of this study predate the infection). Cell type and time point are not known. The CDR3 loop is CASSRDPDTDTQYF. CDR3 in DNA: TGTGCCAGCAGCCGGGACCCGGACACAGATACGCAGTATTTT.